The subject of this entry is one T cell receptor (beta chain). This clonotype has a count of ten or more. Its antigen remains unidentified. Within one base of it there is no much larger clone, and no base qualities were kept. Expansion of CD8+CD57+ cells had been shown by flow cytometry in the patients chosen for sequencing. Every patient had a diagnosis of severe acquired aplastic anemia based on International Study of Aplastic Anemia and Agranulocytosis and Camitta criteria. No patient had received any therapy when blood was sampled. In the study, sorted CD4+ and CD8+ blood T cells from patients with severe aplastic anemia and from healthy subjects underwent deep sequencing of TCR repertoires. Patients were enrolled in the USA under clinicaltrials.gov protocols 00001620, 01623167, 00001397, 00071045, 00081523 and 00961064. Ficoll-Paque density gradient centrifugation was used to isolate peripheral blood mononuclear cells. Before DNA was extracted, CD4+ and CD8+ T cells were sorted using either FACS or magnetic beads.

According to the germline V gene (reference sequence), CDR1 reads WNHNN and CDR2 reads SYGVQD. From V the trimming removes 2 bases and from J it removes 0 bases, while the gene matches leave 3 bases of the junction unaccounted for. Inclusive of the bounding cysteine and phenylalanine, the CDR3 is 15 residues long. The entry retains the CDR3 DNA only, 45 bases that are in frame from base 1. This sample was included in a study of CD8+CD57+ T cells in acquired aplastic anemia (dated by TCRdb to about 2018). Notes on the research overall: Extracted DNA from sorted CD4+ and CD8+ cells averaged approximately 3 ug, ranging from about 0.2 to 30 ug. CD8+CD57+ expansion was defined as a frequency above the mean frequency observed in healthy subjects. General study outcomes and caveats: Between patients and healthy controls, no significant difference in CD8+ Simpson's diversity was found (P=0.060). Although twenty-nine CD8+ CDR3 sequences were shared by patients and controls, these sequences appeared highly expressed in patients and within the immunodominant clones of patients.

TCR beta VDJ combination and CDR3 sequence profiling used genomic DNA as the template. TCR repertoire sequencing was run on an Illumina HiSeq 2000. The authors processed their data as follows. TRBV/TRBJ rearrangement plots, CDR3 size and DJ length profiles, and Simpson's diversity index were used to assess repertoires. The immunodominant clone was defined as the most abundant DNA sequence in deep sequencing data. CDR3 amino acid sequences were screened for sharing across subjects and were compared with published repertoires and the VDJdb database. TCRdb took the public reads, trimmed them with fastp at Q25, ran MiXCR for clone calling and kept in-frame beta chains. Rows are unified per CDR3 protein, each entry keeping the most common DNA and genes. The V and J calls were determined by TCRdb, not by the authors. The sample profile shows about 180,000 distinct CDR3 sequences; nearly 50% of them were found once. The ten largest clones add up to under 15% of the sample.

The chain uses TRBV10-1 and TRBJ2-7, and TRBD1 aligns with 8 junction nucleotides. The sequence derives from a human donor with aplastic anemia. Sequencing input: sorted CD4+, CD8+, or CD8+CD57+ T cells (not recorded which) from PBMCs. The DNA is TGCGCCAGCAGTGAGGCCGGGACAGGCTCCTACGAGCAGTACTTC. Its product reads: CASSEAGTGSYEQYF.